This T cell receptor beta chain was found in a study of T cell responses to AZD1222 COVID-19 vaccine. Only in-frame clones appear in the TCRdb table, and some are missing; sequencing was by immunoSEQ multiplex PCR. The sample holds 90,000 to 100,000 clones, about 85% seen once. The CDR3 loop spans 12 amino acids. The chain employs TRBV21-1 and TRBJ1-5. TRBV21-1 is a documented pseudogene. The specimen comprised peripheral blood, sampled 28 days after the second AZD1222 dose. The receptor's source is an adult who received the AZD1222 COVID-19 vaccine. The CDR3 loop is CASSSRNQPQHF. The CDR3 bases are TGTGCCAGCAGCAGCCGAAATCAGCCCCAGCATTTT.